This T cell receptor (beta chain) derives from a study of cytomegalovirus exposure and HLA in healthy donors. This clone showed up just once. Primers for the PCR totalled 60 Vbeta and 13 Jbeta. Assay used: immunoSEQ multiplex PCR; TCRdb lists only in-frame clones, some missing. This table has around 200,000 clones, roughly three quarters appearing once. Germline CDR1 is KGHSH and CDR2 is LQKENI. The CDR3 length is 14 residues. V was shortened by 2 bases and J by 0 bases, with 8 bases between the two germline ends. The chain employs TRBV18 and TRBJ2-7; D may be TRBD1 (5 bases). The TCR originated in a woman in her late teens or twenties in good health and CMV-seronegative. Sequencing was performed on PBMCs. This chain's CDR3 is CASSPGRVSYEQYF. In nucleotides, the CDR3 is TGTGCCAGCTCACCAGGCAGGGTCTCCTACGAGCAGTACTTC.